The rows below give T cell receptor beta chains drawn from one sample of a study of PD-L1 blockade in urothelial cancer. TCRdb's copy holds only in-frame clones and misses some; the assay was immunoSEQ multiplex PCR. This table holds about 52,000 clones, around 80% found once. The specimen was PBMCs, collected around atezolizumab (anti-PD-L1) treatment. The source of these receptors is a man between 65 and 80 years old with urothelial cancer. CDR3s include the opening cysteine and the closing phenylalanine or tryptophan. Fields, in order: V gene, J gene, CDR3 protein.

TRBV18	TRBJ1-5	CASSVAGDQPQHF
TRBV19	TRBJ2-1	CASSIGAGLADNEQFF
TRBV11-2	TRBJ2-2	CASSQLAVNTGELFF
TRBV5-1	TRBJ1-6	CASSSSVPGQRTGSPLHF
TRBV28	TRBJ2-3	CASLRTGDTQYF
TRBV7-9	TRBJ1-4	CASKGQARNEKLFF
TRBV28	TRBJ2-7	CASSSPGQGSYEQYF
TRBV7-8	TRBJ2-2	CASSLVGIRGGHGELFF
TRBV18	TRBJ1-1	CASSPQHAQGAEAFF
TRBV13	TRBJ1-5	CASSVDSSVQPQHF